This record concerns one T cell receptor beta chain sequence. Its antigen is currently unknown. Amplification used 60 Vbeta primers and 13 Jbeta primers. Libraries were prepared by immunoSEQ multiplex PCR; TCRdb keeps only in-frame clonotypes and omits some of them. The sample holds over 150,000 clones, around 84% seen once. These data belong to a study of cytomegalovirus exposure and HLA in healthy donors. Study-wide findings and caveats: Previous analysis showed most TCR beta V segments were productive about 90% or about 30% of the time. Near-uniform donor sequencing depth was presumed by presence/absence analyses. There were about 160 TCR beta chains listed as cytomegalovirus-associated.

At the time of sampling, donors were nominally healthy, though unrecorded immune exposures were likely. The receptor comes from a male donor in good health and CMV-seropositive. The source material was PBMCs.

CDR3 coding DNA: TGTGCCAGCAGCATGAACAGGGGGAATTCACCCCTCCACTTT. This gives the protein CASSMNRGNSPLHF. V gene TRBV5-6 combines with J gene TRBJ1-6, with TRBD1 matching over 8 bases. Losses at the gene ends were 4 bases for V and 7 bases for J; bases not matched to a gene: 4. The germline V gene has CDR1 SGHDT and CDR2 YYEEEE. This CDR3 is 14 amino acids long.